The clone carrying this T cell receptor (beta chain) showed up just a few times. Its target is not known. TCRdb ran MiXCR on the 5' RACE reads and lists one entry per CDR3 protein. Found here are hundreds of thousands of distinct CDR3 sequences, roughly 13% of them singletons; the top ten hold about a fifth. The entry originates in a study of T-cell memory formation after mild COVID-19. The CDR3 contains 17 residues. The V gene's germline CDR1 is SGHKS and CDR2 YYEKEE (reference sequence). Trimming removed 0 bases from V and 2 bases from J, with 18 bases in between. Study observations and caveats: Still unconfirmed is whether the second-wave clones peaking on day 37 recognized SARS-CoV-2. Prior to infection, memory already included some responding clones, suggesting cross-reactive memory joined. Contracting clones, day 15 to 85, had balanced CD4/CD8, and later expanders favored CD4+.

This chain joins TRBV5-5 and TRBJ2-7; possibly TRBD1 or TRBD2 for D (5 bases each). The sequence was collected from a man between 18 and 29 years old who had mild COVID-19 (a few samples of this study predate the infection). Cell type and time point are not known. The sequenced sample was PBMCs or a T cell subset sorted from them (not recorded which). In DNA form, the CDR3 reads TGTGCCAGCAGCTTGGAGGTGGGGGTTGCGTGGGCCTACGAGCAGTACGTC. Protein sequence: CASSLEVGVAWAYEQYV.